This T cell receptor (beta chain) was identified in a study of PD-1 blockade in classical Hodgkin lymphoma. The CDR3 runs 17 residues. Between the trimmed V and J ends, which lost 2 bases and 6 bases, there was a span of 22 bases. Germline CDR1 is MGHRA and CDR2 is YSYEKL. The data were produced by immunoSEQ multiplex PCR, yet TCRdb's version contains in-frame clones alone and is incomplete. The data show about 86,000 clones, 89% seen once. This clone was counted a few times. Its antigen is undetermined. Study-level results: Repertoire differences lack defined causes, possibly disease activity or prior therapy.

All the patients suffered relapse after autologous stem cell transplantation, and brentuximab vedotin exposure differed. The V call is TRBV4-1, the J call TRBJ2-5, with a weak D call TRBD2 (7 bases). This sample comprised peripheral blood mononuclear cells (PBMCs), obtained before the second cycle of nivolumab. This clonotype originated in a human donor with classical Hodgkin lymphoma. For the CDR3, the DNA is TGCGCCAGCAGCCAACCGACCGGGGGCGGGAGTGCGAAGACCCAGTACTTC. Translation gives CASSQPTGGGSAKTQYF.